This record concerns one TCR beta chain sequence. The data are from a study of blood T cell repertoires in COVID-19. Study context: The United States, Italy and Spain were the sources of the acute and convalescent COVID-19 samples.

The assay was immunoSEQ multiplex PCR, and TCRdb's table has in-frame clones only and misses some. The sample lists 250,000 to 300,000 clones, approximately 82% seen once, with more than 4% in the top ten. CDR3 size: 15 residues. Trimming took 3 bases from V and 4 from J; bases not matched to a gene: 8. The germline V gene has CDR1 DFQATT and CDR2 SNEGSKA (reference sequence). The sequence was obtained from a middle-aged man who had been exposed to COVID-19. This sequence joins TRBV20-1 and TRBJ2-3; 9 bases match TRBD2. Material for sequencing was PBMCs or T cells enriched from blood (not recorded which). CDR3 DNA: TGCAGTGCTAGTGCGGGAGGGTCTGTAGCAGATACGCAGTATTTT. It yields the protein CSASAGGSVADTQYF.